A selection of T cell receptor beta chains follows, all from one sample in a study of blood T cells in healthy people across ages. TCRdb fed the 5' RACE reads into MiXCR, producing one record per CDR3 protein. Of roughly 1 million distinct CDR3 sequences listed, 20% to 25% are singletons. These data also formed part of another study, on T cells of mothers and their children.

The sample was blood. Receptors originate from a girl aged 2 to 10 in good health. Both conserved end residues are part of each CDR3.

TRBJ2-4 | TRBV20-1 | CSAQDRGGKNIQYF
- | TRBV3-1 | CASSPGLAGGPGEQFF
TRBJ2-5 | TRBV29-1 | CSVVGLAETQYF
TRBJ1-4 | TRBV7-6 | CASSSDRDPPPHEKLFF
TRBJ1-2 | TRBV7-8 | CASSHTNNLATNYGYTF
TRBJ2-1 | TRBV6-5 | CASRWRVNIVNEQFF
TRBJ2-3 | TRBV20-1 | CSARASTGVTDTQYF
TRBJ2-5 | TRBV3-1 | CASDRGQRGETQYF
TRBJ2-1 | TRBV4-1 | CASSQGDLNEQFF
TRBJ2-4 | TRBV4-2 | CASSQGMDGAKNIQYF
TRBJ2-7 | TRBV2 | CASIGRGDEQYF
TRBJ1-2 | TRBV29-1 | CSVKLAAPNYGYTF
TRBJ2-2 | TRBV6-1 | CASIGEPDAELFF
TRBJ2-5 | TRBV10-3 | CAISGGLEWETQYF
TRBJ2-7 | TRBV5-6 | CASSPDRDEFSYEQYF
TRBJ2-7 | TRBV9 | CASSVSPGTLSYEQYF
TRBJ2-7 | TRBV27 | CASSSLDSWANEQYF
TRBJ2-1 | TRBV29-1 | CSVEDERQAPMYNEQFF
TRBJ1-1 | TRBV2 | CASPNRGENTEAFF
TRBJ2-5 | TRBV6-1 | CASRSRGTSEVGETQYF
- | TRBV7-6 | CASSLEHEQFF
- | TRBV18 | CASSGLAGSVAETQYF
TRBJ2-7 | TRBV7-9 | CASTLGRQGALTYEQYF
TRBJ1-2 | TRBV7-2 | CASSRDTGGYGYTF
- | TRBV11-3 | CASSSRDPGRGYNEQFF
TRBJ2-5 | TRBV27 | CASSLSGRRETQYF
TRBJ2-7 | TRBV5-1 | CASSFSGDEQYF
TRBJ2-7 | TRBV28 | CASTGSILYEQYF
TRBJ2-7 | TRBV29-1 | CSGTGTSGYEQYF
TRBJ2-5 | TRBV5-1 | CASSFGQIMEEQYF
TRBJ1-3 | TRBV4-1 | CASSQVPGNTIYF
TRBJ2-1 | TRBV4-1 | CASSQDEAGAGNEQFF
TRBJ1-2 | TRBV20-1 | CSARDPTGAIGYTF
TRBJ1-2 | TRBV19 | CASSIGGGDGYTF
TRBJ1-1 | TRBV12-3/TRBV12-4 | CASGTTGVGAFF
TRBJ2-2 | TRBV5-6 | CASSPLAGKLFF
TRBJ1-1 | TRBV20-1 | CSARVSGWEGAFF
TRBJ2-7 | TRBV28 | CASSLQGPEQYF
TRBJ2-5 | TRBV18 | CASSPLPGLPFQETQYF
TRBJ2-1 | TRBV20-1 | CSAWSTVYYNEQFF
TRBJ2-5 | TRBV7-9 | CASSLGATAGETQYF
TRBJ1-5 | TRBV15 | CATSRRGDQPQHF
TRBJ2-7 | TRBV14 | CASSHGLAGPYEQYF
TRBJ2-7 | TRBV29-1 | CSFLTGFDELYF
TRBJ2-3 | TRBV28 | CASSLAGADTQYF
TRBJ2-3 | TRBV3-1 | CASSPEGGAWDTQYF
TRBJ2-7 | TRBV7-9 | CASSLRTGGPYEQYF
TRBJ1-5 | TRBV27 | CASSPGTGQPQHF
TRBJ2-5 | TRBV9 | CASSVVGGQQETQYF
TRBJ2-7 | TRBV21-1 | CASRSGADYEQYF
TRBJ2-3 | TRBV20-1 | CSATLGDTQYF
TRBJ1-1 | TRBV2 | CASSLRAFF
TRBJ1-1 | TRBV20-1 | CSAVIVDTNTEAFF
TRBJ2-7 | TRBV7-2 | CASSLGLPGLALAYEQYF
TRBJ1-3 | TRBV29-1 | CSVEGVGGPDF
TRBJ1-6 | TRBV5-6 | CASSTGRNSPLHF
TRBJ1-1 | TRBV4-2 | CASSQRQVQGYTEAFF
TRBJ2-5 | TRBV4-3 | CASSQDGLAGETQYF
TRBJ2-5 | TRBV6-1 | CASGGGWETQYF
TRBJ2-3 | TRBV6-5 | CASSYSTGRDTQYF